The clone carrying this T cell receptor beta chain appeared a few times. RNA, at about 0.45 to 1 ug, was reverse transcribed with random hexamers. Each CDR3 protein gets one entry after TCRdb re-called the immunoSEQ multiplex PCR reads with MiXCR. Of over 150,000 distinct CDR3 sequences in the sample, approximately 93% are singletons; the top ten hold about 0.088%. Trimming took 2 bases from V and 1 from J, leaving 6 bases between them. The V gene's germline CDR1 is SGHTS and CDR2 YDEGEE. The CDR3 is made up of 14 amino acids. This sample was included in a study of CD8 T cells in Susac syndrome. In contrast to the negatively isolated CD8+ and CD4+ T cells, TEMRA cells were FACS-enriched.

The clonotype originates from a human donor with multiple sclerosis. The chain recombines TRBV5-8 with TRBJ2-2; no clear D. Sample: CD4+ T cells from PBMCs. The CDR3 DNA sequence: TGTGCCAGCAGCTTCGACTTGAACACCGGGGAGCTGTTTTTT. It codes for CASSFDLNTGELFF. Combining the CDR3 with reference TRBV5-8 and TRBJ2-2 gives the whole variable domain EAGVTQSPTHLIKTRGQQATLRCSPISGHTSVYWYQQALGLGLQFLLWYDEGEERNRGNFPPRFSGRQFPNYSSELNVNALELEDSALYLCASSFDLNTGELFFGEGSRLTVL.